What follows are 2 T cell receptor beta chains derived from one specimen sequenced in a study of blood T cell repertoires in COVID-19. The data were produced by immunoSEQ multiplex PCR, yet TCRdb's version contains in-frame clones alone and is incomplete. The sample lists 120,000 or so clones, 90% occurring once. Sample: peripheral blood. All receptors come from a man aged 45-65 years with active COVID-19.

The chain's CDR3 is CASSYDRGTGRETQYF. The CDR3 DNA reads as TGTGCCAGCAGTTACGATCGAGGGACAGGGAGGGAGACCCAGTACTTC. This chain connects TRBV6-5 to TRBJ2-5; 9 bases are a match to TRBD1. Trimming cost V 2 bases and J 5 bases; bases outside gene matches: 9. Germline V gives CDR1 MNHEY, CDR2 SVGAGI. The CDR3 is 16 residues long.

This chain connects TRBV29-1 to TRBJ1-1; no definite D call. Trimming left V 5 bases short and J 1 base short, with 11 bases between. Per germline, CDR1 SQVTM and CDR2 ANQGSEA. The CDR3 is 13 amino acids. The CDR3, as DNA: TGCAGCGTTATCCCCCCAGGGAACACTGAAGCTTTCTTT. The encoded protein is CSVIPPGNTEAFF.